This record looks at one T cell receptor (beta chain) sequence and its context. This clonotype has ten or more counts. No antigen is known for it. Per-base qualities were not stored, and no clone one base away is much larger. These data come from a study of early T cells in non-severe SARS-CoV-2 infection (dated by TCRdb to the early 2020s). With regard to the full study: TCR sequencing used bulk RNA from unsorted whole blood, so alpha and beta chains could not be paired.

The germline V gene (reference sequence) gives CDR1 as WNHNN and CDR2 as SYGVQD. V is cut by 4 bases and J by 0 bases, and the space between the germline ends is 11 bases. Including cysteine and phenylalanine, the CDR3 has 15 amino acids. Only the CDR3 region is kept as DNA, spanning 45 bases read in frame from base 1. To prepare the library, 5' RACE was applied. Sequencing was carried out with a NextSeq 500. To correct for sequencing error and PCR bias, the TCR library protocol tagged individual cDNA molecules with unique molecular identifiers. Both TCR alpha and beta chains were sequenced, and tight co-correlation was observed between alpha and beta sequence abundances in each sample. As for the original processing: Decombinator V4 was used to annotate TCR sequences for V gene, J gene and CDR3. TCRs were defined as expanded if a significant change between any two time points was detected under a Poisson model with p below 0.0001. TCR abundances were normalised to the total number of TCRs sequenced in each sample and reported as counts per million. MAIT TCRs were defined by TRAV1-2 paired with TRAJ12, TRAJ20 or TRAJ33, and iNKT TCRs by TRAV10 paired with TRAJ18. VDJdb, accessed 1 November 2021, was searched for CMV, EBV and SARS-CoV-2 annotated TCRs, with TCRs annotated for multiple antigens excluded. Clones were called with MiXCR by TCRdb after fastp trimmed the public reads at Q25, and only in-frame beta chains were retained. Identical CDR3 protein sequences are pooled into one entry, listed with their most common genes and DNA. These V and J calls rely on TCRdb rather than the paper's analysis. The sample profile shows tens of thousands of distinct CDR3 sequences; 13% of them were found once. The ten top clones hold around 5.1% of the sample.

Set within a cohort of healthcare workers in London, UK, this nested case-control study involved weekly PCR testing of nasopharyngeal swabs along with blood sampling. Between 23 and 31 March 2020, the week of the UK lockdown, healthcare workers were enrolled and then followed up weekly for as long as 16 weeks. Results and caveats for the whole study, not just this receptor: VDJdb matching was skewed toward anti-spike CD8 responses and likely underestimated virus-specific expansions, missing private and CD4 specificities.

This TCR was recovered from an adult who was a healthcare worker with PCR-confirmed SARS-CoV-2 infection or an uninfected control (not recorded which). Material: whole blood. The chain is encoded by TRBV10-1 joined to TRBJ2-3, with TRBD2 perhaps the D gene, on 6 matching bases. The DNA reads as follows: TGCGCCAGCAGTGTTTTCGGGGGTAGCACAGATACGCAGTATTTT. This translates into CASSVFGGSTDTQYF.